This T cell receptor (beta chain) came from a study of blood T cell repertoires in COVID-19. Here immunoSEQ multiplex PCR was the method, and the copy in TCRdb shows in-frame clones only, minus some. The sample has 85,000 to 90,000 clones; 80% to 85% are singletons. From germline, CDR1 is SEHNR and CDR2 FQNEAQ (reference sequence). V lost 1 base, J lost 1 base, and 5 bases lay in between. The CDR3 has 14 residues. The source of this sequence is an elderly woman with active or convalescent COVID-19. Sequenced sample: peripheral blood. V is TRBV7-9 and J is TRBJ1-5; D remains ambiguous. The CDR3 coding sequence is TGTGCCAGCAGCTTAGGACTCAGCAATCAGCCCCAGCATTTT. Protein sequence: CASSLGLSNQPQHF.